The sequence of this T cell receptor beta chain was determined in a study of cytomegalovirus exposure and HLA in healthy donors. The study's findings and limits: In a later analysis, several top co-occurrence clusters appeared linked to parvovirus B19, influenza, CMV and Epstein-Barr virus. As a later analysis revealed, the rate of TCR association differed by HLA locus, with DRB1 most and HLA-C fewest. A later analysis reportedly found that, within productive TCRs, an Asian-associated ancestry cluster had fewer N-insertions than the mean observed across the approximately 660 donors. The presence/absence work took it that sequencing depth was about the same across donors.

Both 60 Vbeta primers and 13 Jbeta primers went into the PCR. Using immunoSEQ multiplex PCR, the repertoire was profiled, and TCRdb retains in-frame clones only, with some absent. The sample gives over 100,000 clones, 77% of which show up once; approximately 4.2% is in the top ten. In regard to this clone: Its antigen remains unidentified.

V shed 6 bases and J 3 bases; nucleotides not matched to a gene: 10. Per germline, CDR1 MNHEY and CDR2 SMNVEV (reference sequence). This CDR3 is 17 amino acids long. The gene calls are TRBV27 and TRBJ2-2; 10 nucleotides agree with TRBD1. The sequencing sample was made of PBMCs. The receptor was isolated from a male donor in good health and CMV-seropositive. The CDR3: CASSAQAGTGDTGELFF. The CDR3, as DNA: TGTGCCAGCAGCGCCCAGGCCGGGACAGGGGACACCGGGGAGCTGTTTTTT.